The T cell receptor beta chain described here comes from a study of cytomegalovirus exposure and HLA in healthy donors. About the research overall: Of all 400 or so donors who were genotyped, roughly 85% belonged to the Caucasian-associated ancestry cluster. General study results and limits: Accurate prediction of HLA-A and HLA-B alleles (for most subjects) was reportedly achieved from TCR beta sequences. It was approximately 160 TCR beta chains that were listed as cytomegalovirus-associated.

The primer mix had 60 Vbeta and 13 Jbeta primers. Produced via immunoSEQ multiplex PCR; TCRdb's table is partial and in-frame only. The sample has 150,000 to 180,000 clones, more than 75% seen once. Donors consisted of healthy bone marrow donors. Germline assignment: CDR1 SGDLS and CDR2 YYNGEE. The trim removed 4 bases at V and 6 bases at J, leaving 4 bases unmatched. This CDR3 contains 13 residues. On this clone itself: The antigen is not known.

This sequence originates from a man aged 25-40 years in good health and CMV-seropositive. The sample taken for sequencing was PBMCs. The chain combines TRBV9 with TRBJ2-7; 10 bases are shared with TRBD2. The chain's CDR3 is CASSSGRAFEQYF. CDR3 bases: TGTGCCAGCAGCAGCGGGAGGGCCTTCGAGCAGTACTTC.